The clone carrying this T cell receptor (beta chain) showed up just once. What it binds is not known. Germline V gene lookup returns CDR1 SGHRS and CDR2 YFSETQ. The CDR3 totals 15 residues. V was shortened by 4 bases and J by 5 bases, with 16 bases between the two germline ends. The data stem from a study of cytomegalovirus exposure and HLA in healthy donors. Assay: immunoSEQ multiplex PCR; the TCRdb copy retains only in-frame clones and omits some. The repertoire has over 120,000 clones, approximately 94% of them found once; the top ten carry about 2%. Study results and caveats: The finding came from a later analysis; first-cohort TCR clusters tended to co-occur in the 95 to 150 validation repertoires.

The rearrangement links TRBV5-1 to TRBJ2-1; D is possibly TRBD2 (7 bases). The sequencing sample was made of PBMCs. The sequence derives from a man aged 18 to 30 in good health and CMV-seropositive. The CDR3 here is CASSREGVSDNEQFF. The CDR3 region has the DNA TGCGCCAGCAGCAGGGAGGGGGTGTCAGACAATGAGCAGTTCTTC. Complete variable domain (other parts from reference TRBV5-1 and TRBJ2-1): KAGVTQTPRYLIKTRGQQVTLSCSPISGHRSVSWYQQTPGQGLQFLFEYFSETQRNKGNFPGRFSGRQFSNSRSEMNVSTLELGDSALYLCASSREGVSDNEQFFGPGTRLTVL.